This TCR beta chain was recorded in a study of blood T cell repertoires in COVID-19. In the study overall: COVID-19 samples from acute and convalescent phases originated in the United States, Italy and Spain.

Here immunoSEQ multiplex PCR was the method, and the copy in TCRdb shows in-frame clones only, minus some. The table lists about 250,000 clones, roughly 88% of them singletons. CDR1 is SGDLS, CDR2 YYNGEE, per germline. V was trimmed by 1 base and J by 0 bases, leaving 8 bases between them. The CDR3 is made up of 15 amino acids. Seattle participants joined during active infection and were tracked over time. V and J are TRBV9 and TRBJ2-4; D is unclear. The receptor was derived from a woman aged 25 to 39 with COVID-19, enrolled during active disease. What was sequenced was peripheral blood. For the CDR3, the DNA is TGTGCCAGCAGCGTAAATGAGGCAGCCAAAAACATTCAGTACTTC. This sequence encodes CASSVNEAAKNIQYF.